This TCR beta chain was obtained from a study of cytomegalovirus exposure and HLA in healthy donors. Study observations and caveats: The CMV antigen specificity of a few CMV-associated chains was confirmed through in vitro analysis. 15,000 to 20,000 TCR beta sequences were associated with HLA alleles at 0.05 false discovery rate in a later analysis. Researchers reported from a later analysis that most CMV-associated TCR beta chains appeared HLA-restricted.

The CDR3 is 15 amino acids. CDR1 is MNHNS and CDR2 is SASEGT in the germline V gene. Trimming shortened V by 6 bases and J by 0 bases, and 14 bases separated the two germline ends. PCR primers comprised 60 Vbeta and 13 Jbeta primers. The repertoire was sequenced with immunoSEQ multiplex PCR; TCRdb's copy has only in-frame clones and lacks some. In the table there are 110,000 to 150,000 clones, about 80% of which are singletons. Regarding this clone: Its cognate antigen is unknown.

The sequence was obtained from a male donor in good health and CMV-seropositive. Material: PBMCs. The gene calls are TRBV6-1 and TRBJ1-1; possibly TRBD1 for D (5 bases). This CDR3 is CASRGGGELNTEAFF. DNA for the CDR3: TGTGCCAGCAGGGGCGGGGGGGAGTTGAACACTGAAGCTTTCTTT.